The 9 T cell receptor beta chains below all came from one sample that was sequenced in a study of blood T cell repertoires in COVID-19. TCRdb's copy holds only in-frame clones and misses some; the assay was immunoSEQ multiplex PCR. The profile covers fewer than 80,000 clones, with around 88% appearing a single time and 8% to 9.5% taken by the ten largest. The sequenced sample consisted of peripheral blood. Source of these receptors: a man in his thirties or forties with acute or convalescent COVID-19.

The CDR3 sequence is CASMPGLAEKDEQFF. CDR3 bases: TGTGCCAGTATGCCGGGACTAGCGGAAAAGGATGAGCAGTTCTTC. The chain links TRBV19 to TRBJ2-1; 11 bases match TRBD2. Losses at the gene ends were 7 bases for V and 8 bases for J; bases not matched to a gene: 10. The CDR3 spans 15 residues. CDR1 is LNHDA, CDR2 SQIVND, per germline (reference sequence).

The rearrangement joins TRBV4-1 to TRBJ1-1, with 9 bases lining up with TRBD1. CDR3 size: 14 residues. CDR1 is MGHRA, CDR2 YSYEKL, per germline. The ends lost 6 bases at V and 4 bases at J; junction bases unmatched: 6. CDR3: CASRGQGPSTEAFF. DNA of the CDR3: TGCGCCAGCAGGGGACAGGGTCCGAGCACTGAAGCTTTCTTT.

The CDR3 bases are TGTGCCAGAAGCTTGGTCAGGGATAGGTACGAGCAGTACTTC. Protein product: CARSLVRDRYEQYF. The chain links TRBV5-3 to TRBJ2-7, with TRBD1 as a possible D gene (5 bases). TRBV5-3 is identified as an open reading frame with a role that is uncertain. Trimming pared 0 bases from V and 4 bases from J, leaving 11 bases between. The CDR3 runs 14 residues.

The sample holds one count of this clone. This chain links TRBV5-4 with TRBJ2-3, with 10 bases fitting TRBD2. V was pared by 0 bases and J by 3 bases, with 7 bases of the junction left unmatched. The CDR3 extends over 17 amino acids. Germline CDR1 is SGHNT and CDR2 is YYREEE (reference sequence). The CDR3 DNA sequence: TGTGCCAGCAGCTTGGAAGGTAGCGGGAGGAGGACAGATACGCAGTATTTT. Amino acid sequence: CASSLEGSGRRTDTQYF.

In nucleotides, the CDR3 is TGTGCCAGCAGCACACTTAGCGGGAGCTCCTACGAGCAGTACTTC. As protein: CASSTLSGSSYEQYF. The V gene is TRBV6-5, the J gene TRBJ2-7; 9 nucleotides align to TRBD2. The CDR3 has 15 amino acids. Germline CDR1 reads MNHEY; CDR2 reads SVGAGI. V lost 6 bases and J lost 0; bases outside the gene matches: 6.

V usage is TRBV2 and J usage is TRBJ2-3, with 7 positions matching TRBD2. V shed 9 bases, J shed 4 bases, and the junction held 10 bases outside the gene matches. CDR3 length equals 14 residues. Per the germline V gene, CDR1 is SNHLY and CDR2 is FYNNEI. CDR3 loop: CARRSREGPDTQYF. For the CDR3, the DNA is TGTGCCAGGCGTAGCAGGGAGGGGCCAGATACGCAGTATTTT.

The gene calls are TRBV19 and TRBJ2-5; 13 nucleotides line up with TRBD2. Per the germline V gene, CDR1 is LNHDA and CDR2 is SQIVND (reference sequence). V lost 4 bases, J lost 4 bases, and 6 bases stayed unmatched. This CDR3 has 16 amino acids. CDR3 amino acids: CASSTRTSGSPETQYF. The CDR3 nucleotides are TGTGCCAGTAGTACCCGGACTAGCGGGAGTCCAGAGACCCAGTACTTC.

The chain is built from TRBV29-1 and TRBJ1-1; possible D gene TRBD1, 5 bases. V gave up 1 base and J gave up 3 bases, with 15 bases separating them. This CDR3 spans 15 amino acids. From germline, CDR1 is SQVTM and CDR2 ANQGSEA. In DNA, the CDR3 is TGCAGCGTTGAAGGAGCCCCAGGGAGGGACACTGAAGCTTTCTTT. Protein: CSVEGAPGRDTEAFF.

DNA for the CDR3: TGTGCCACCAGTGACCCGGGACAGGGGGCTTCAGTCGGCTACACCTTC. It codes for CATSDPGQGASVGYTF. The chain couples TRBV24-1 to TRBJ1-2; 12 bases agree with TRBD1. From germline, CDR1 is KGHDR and CDR2 SFDVKD. V lost 4 bases to trimming and J lost 8 bases; unmatched junction nucleotides: 10. The CDR3 spans 16 residues.